This TCR beta chain derives from a study of T cells in Graves' hyperthyroidism and ophthalmopathy. General study results and limits: Ophthalmopathy, which appeared later, was predicted by the model a median about 6 months before onset. Ophthalmopathy was told apart from stable hyperthyroidism by a 13 V-J model.

Amplification targeted TCR beta CDR3 regions from RNA transcripts. Researchers ran a first-round RT-PCR on the TCR CDR3 using the HTBI primer set. TCRdb passed the multiplex PCR reads through MiXCR, listing each CDR3 protein once. The sample lists about 710,000 distinct CDR3 sequences; about 15% were seen once. Patients aged 18 to 65 with hyperthyroidism were newly diagnosed, with duration under 2 months. The germline V and J ends were trimmed by 5 bases and 4 bases, with 18 bases remaining between them. Germline V gives CDR1 SEHNR, CDR2 FQNEAQ (reference sequence). CDR3 size: 16 residues. On this clonotype itself: Its antigen is unidentified.

The chain recombines TRBV7-9 with TRBJ2-1; TRBD1 is a possible D gene (5 bases). The TCR comes from a man younger than 35 with Graves' hyperthyroidism. Specimen: blood. The CDR3 sequence is CASSPLDQGKYNEQFF. As DNA, the CDR3 is TGTGCCAGCAGCCCGCTGGATCAGGGAAAATACAATGAGCAGTTCTTC.